Ten or more counts support the clone carrying this TCR beta chain. The repertoire was sequenced with immunoSEQ multiplex PCR; TCRdb's copy has only in-frame clones and lacks some. The table includes 95,000 to 150,000 clones, around 82% detected once. The source of the sample is a study of blood T cell repertoires in COVID-19. Study context: COVID-19 samples from acute and convalescent phases originated in the United States, Italy and Spain.

V was clipped by 6 bases and J by 2 bases, with 6 bases between them. The CDR3 length is 12 residues. Germline V gene data show CDR1 as SNHLY and CDR2 as FYNNEI. The clonotype originates from an elderly man with active or convalescent COVID-19. This sequence joins TRBV2 and TRBJ2-3, with D unresolved. Source material: peripheral blood. CDR3 nucleotide sequence: TGTGCCAGCAGCACAGCCACAGATACGCAGTATTTT. Translation gives CASSTATDTQYF.